This T cell receptor (beta chain) is from a study of STAT5B mutations in CD4+ large granular lymphocyte leukemia. On this clone: Its antigen remains unidentified.

The study's findings and limits: 8/27 top patient clones versus 2/35 control clones were TRBV06-family. Approximately 25% of private leukemic clonotypes occurred rarely in other patients' non-leukemic repertoires. Without putative leukemic clones, patient CD4-sorted repertoires remained more clonal than healthy CD4+ repertoires.

Trimming pared 0 bases from V and 7 bases from J, leaving 16 bases between. In germline, CDR1 is MNHNY, CDR2 SVGAGI (reference sequence). The CDR3 length is 16 residues. The survey-level immunoSEQ assay was used. Sequenced by immunoSEQ multiplex PCR; TCRdb stores in-frame clones only, minus some. The table has 31,000 or so clones, more than 65% seen once. The material sequenced was CD4+ T cells from blood buffy coats. The chain links TRBV6-6 to TRBJ1-3; D call uncertain. This TCR came from a human donor in good health. CDR3 in amino acids: CASSYSSNLLRNTIYF. The CDR3 nucleotides read TGTGCCAGCAGTTACTCGAGTAACCTCCTGAGGAACACCATATATTTT.